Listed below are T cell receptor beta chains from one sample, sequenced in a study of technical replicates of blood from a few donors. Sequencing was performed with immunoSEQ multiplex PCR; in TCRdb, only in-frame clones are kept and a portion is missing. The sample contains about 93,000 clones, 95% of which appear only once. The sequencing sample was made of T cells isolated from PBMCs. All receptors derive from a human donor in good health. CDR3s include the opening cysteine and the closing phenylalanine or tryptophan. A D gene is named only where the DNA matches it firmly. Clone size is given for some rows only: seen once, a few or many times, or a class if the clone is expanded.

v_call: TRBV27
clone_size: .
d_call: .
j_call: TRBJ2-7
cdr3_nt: TGTGCCAGCAGCCCCTTCCGCTATTACATCGCGCTGGGGGCTAATTCCTACGAGCAGTACTTC
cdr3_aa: CASSPFRYYIALGANSYEQYF

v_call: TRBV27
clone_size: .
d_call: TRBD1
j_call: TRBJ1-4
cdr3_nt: TGTGCCAGCAGTTTGGAGGGCAGGGGGATTAATGAAAAACTGTTTTTT
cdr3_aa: CASSLEGRGINEKLFF

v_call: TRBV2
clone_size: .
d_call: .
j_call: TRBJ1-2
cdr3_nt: TGTGCCAATTTACAAGGCAGGGCTGGCTACACCTTC
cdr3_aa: CANLQGRAGYTF

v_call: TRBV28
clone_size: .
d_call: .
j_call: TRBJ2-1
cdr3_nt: TGTGCCAGCAGTTTCTCTCCAGGAGGGCCAGATGAGCAGTTCTTC
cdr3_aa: CASSFSPGGPDEQFF

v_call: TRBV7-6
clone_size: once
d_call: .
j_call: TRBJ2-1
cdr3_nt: TGTGCCAGCAGCTTATTTCGGGGGACGGGCTGGGATGAGCAGTTCTTC
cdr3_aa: CASSLFRGTGWDEQFF

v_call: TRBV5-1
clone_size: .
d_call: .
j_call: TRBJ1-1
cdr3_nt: TGCGCCAGCAGCTTGGATAGGGGAAACACTGAAGCTTTCTTT
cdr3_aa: CASSLDRGNTEAFF

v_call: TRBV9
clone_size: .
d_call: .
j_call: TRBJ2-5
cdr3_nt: TGTGCCAGCAGCGTAGCTCTCGGACTGCGATCTCAAGAGACCCAGTACTTC
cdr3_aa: CASSVALGLRSQETQYF

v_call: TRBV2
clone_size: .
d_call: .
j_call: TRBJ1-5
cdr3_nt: TGTGCCAGCAGTGAAAGCAGGGTTTATCAGCCCCAGCATTTT
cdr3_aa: CASSESRVYQPQHF

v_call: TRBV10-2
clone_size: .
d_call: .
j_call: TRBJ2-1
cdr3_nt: TGCGCCAGCAAACCGGGACTTAACAATGAGCAGTTCTTC
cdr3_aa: CASKPGLNNEQFF

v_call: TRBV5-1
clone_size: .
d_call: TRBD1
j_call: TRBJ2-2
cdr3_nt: TGCGCCAGCAGTTTGACACCGGGACAGTTCCTAACATCCGGGGAGCTGTTTTTT
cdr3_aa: CASSLTPGQFLTSGELFF

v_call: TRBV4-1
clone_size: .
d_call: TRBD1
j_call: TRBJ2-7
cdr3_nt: TGCGCCAGCAGCGTTACAGGGGGCGTGGGGGAGCAGTACTTC
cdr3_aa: CASSVTGGVGEQYF

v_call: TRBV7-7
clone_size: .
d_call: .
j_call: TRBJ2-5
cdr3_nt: TGTGCCAGCAGCTTAGCCCCAGGGAACCAAGAGACCCAGTACTTC
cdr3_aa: CASSLAPGNQETQYF

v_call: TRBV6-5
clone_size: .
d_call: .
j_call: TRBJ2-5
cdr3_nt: TGTGCCAGCAGTTACCCAGGGGAGGGCCCCCAGTACTTC
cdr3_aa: CASSYPGEGPQYF

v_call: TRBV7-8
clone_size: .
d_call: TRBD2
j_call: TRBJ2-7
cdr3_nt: TGTGCCAGCACCTCCCGGGGGGACTTTAGCTCCTACGAGCAGTACTTC
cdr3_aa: CASTSRGDFSSYEQYF

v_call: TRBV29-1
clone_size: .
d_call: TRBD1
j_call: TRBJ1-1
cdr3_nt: TGCAGCGTCTACAGGGGACTGAACACTGAAGCTTTCTTT
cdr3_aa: CSVYRGLNTEAFF

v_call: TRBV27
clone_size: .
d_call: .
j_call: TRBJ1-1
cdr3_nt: TGTGCCAGCAGTTTTACCAGGGTGGCCGAAGCTTTCTTT
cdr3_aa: CASSFTRVAEAFF

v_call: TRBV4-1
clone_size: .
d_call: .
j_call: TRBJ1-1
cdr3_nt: TGCGCCAGCAGCCCGGGACAGAACACTGAAGCTTTCTTT
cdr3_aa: CASSPGQNTEAFF

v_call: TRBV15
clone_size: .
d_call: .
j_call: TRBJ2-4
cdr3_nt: TGTGCCACCAGCAGAGAAGTTCTAGGAGGAAACATTCAGTACTTC
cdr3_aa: CATSREVLGGNIQYF

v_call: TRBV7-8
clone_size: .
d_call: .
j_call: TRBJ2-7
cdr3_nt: TGTGCCAGCAGCTCTGCTCTCTATTTGGGGACTCTTCTTTCCTACGAGCAGTACTTC
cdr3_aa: CASSSALYLGTLLSYEQYF

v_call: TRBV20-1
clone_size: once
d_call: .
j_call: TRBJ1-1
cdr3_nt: TGCAGTGCTAGGGCCCGCCTTGAAGCTTTCTTT
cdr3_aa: CSARARLEAFF

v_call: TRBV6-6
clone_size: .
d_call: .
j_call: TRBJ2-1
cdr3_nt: TGTGCCAGCGGGAGGGGGGTTAGCTCCTACAATGAGCAGTTCTTC
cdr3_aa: CASGRGVSSYNEQFF

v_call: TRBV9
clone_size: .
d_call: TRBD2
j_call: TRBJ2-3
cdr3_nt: TGTGCCAGCAGCGTTAGCGGGGGCCGCACAGATACGCAGTATTTT
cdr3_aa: CASSVSGGRTDTQYF

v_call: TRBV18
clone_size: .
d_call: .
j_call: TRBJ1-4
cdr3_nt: TGTGCCAGCTCACTTGACACCAATGAAAAACTGTTTTTT
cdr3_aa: CASSLDTNEKLFF

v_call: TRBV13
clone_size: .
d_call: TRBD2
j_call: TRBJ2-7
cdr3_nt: TGTGCCAGCAGCTTAGTGGCTAGCGGGAGCGAATACGAGCAGTACTTC
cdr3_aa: CASSLVASGSEYEQYF

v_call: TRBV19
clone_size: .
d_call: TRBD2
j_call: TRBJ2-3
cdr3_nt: TGTGCCAGTAGTTCCGGTAGCGGGGGGGCGTCCGATACGCAGTATTTT
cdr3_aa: CASSSGSGGASDTQYF

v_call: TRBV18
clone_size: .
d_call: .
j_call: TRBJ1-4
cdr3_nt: TGTGCCAGCTCACCACCGGGCGTATTTGAAAAACTGTTTTTT
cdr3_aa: CASSPPGVFEKLFF

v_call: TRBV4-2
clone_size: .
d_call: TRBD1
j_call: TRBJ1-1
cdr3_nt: TGTGCCAGCAGCCGTACAGGGGCCGGCACTGAAGCTTTCTTT
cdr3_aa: CASSRTGAGTEAFF

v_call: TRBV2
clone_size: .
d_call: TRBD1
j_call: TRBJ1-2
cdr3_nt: TGTGCCAGCAGCTACCTCGGACAGGGAGACTATGGCTACACCTTC
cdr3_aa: CASSYLGQGDYGYTF

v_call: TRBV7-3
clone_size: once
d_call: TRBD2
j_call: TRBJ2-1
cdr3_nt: TGTGCCAGCAGCCTCCTCCTAGCGGGGGTCTACAATGAGCAGTTCTTC
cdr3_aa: CASSLLLAGVYNEQFF

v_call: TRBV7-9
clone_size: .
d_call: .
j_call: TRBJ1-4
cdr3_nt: TGTGCCAGCACCACCGGCCGGTGGGCGAATGAAAAACTGTTTTTT
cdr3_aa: CASTTGRWANEKLFF

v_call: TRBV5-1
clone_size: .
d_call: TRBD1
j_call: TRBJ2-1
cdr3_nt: TGCGCCAGCAGCCGGACAGGGTCAGGCGCAGGCGATGAGCAGTTCTTC
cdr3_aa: CASSRTGSGAGDEQFF

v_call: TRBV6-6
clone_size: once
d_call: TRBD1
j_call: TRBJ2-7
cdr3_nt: TGTGCCAGCAGTTGGGGGACAGGGGGCTCCGAGCAGTACTTC
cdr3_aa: CASSWGTGGSEQYF

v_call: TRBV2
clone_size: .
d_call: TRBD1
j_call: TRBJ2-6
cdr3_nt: TGTGCCAGCAGCTTAGACAGGGTCTCTGGGGCCAACGTCCTGACTTTC
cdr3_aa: CASSLDRVSGANVLTF

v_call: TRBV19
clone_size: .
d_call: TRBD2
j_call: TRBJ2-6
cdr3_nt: TGTGCCAGTAATAGCGGGAGGAGCTCTGGGGCCAACGTCCTGACTTTC
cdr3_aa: CASNSGRSSGANVLTF

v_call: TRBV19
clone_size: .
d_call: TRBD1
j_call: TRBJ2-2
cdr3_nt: TGTGCCGGTAGGGCAGGGGGCGTCGGGGAGCTGTTTTTT
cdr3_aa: CAGRAGGVGELFF

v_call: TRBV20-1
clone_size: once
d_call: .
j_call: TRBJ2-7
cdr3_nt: TGCAGTGCCCCCTATATCTACGAGCAGTACTTC
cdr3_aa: CSAPYIYEQYF

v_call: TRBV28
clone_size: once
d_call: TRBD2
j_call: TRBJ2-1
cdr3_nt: TGTGCCAGCAGTTTACACGGGGGGGCCGGTGAGCAGTTCTTC
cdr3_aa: CASSLHGGAGEQFF

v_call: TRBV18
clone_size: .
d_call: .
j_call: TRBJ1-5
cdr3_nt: TGTGCCAGCTCACCAATACAGAAAAGTCAGCCCCAGCATTTT
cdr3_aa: CASSPIQKSQPQHF

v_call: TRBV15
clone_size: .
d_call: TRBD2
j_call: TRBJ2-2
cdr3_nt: TGTGCCACCAGCAGAGCTTTTGCGGGAGGGCCTTCGGGGGAGCTGTTTTTT
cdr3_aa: CATSRAFAGGPSGELFF

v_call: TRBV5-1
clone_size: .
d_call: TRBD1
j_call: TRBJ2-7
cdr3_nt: TGCGCCAGCAGCTTGCGAACTCAGGGGGACGAGCAGTACTTC
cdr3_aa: CASSLRTQGDEQYF